Following are 14 T cell receptor beta chains from one sample sequenced in a study of radiation and T cells in renal cell carcinoma. Time point of the sample: baseline pretreatment blood. Treatment: 15 Gy SBRT to primary tumor, nephrectomy 4 weeks later. Generated by immunoSEQ multiplex PCR, the TCRdb table keeps only in-frame clones and is missing some. Of 50,000 to 75,000 clones in the sample, over 70% were seen once. The sample in question was blood, obtained from a patient whose treatment included radiotherapy and nephrectomy. The source of these receptors is a man in his 60s with renal cell carcinoma.

This chain connects TRBV7-2 to TRBJ2-7, with 11 bases identical to TRBD2. Germline lookup yields CDR1 SGHTA and CDR2 FQGNSA. The CDR3 loop spans 15 amino acids. The J segment lost 4 bases and the V segment lost 5 bases, leaving 7 bases of the junction unmatched. In DNA, the CDR3 is TGTGCCAGCAGCCTACTAGCGGGGGCGTCGTACGAGCAGTACTTC. Amino acids: CASSLLAGASYEQYF.

This clone was counted only a few times. The chain employs TRBV30 and TRBJ1-1; D uncertain. Germline CDR1 GTSNPN, CDR2 SVGIG (reference sequence). CDR3 size: 13 residues. CDR3: CASGWLTNTEAFF. The CDR3 bases are TGTGCTTCCGGCTGGCTCACGAACACTGAAGCTTTCTTT.

The table lists this clone with a few counts. This chain connects TRBV27 to TRBJ1-1; D perhaps matches TRBD1 (5 bases). The CDR3 is 14 amino acids. The V gene's germline CDR1 is MNHEY and CDR2 SMNVEV (reference sequence). Trimming stripped 5 bases from V and 5 bases from J, with 15 bases between. CDR3 sequence (DNA): TGTGCCAGCAGTCCACACCTCCGGGGGACTGAAGCTTTCTTT. It is translated as CASSPHLRGTEAFF.

The V gene is TRBV7-9, the J gene TRBJ2-3, with D possibly TRBD1 on 6 matching bases. The CDR3 loop spans 14 amino acids. V gave up 5 bases and J gave up 3 bases, with 12 bases separating them. CDR1 is SEHNR, CDR2 FQNEAQ, per germline (reference sequence). CDR3 coding DNA: TGTGCCAGCAGCACAGGGCCTTCAACAGATACGCAGTATTTT. Amino acid sequence: CASSTGPSTDTQYF. Looking up the rest from reference TRBV7-9 and TRBJ2-3 gives the full variable domain: DTGVSQNPRHKITKRGQNVTFRCDPISEHNRLYWYRQTLGQGPEFLTYFQNEAQLEKSRLLSDRFSAERPKGSFSTLEIQRTEQGDSAMYLCASSTGPSTDTQYFGPGTRLTVL.

The chain employs TRBV12-5 and TRBJ2-3; D gene unclear. V lost 2 bases and J 3 bases, leaving 3 bases between the germline ends. Looked up from germline, CDR1 is LGHNT and CDR2 is FRNRAP. CDR3 length equals 12 residues. This chain's CDR3 is CASGLRTDTQYF. The DNA of the CDR3 is TGTGCTAGTGGTTTGCGGACAGATACGCAGTATTTT. Full variable domain (outside the CDR3, taken from reference TRBV12-5 and TRBJ2-3): DARVTQTPRHKVTEMGQEVTMRCQPILGHNTVFWYRQTMMQGLELLAYFRNRAPLDDSGMPKDRFSAEMPDATLATLKIQPSEPRDSAVYFCASGLRTDTQYFGPGTRLTVL.

The chain is built from TRBV7-2 and TRBJ1-1; D call uncertain. V dropped 0 bases and J dropped 8 bases, with 7 bases sitting between them. CDR3 length: 12 residues. The germline CDR1 and CDR2 sequences are SGHTA and FQGNSA. This CDR3 is CASSLAVGEAFF. The CDR3 coding sequence is TGTGCCAGCAGCTTAGCGGTGGGGGAAGCTTTCTTT. The full variable domain, completed using reference TRBV7-2 and TRBJ1-1, is GAGVSQSPSNKVTEKGKDVELRCDPISGHTALYWYRQSLGQGLEFLIYFQGNSAPDKSGLPSDRFSAERTGGSVSTLTIQRTQQEDSAVYLCASSLAVGEAFFGQGTRLTVV.

The V gene is TRBV2, the J gene TRBJ2-5, with a possible D match to TRBD2 (6 bases). This CDR3 is 17 amino acids long. Germline CDR1 reads SNHLY; CDR2 reads FYNNEI. The V and J ends lost 3 bases and 7 bases respectively, with 24 bases between them. The CDR3 bases are TGTGCCAGCAGTGAGTTACCCGGCGGGGCCCGATTCGGGACCCAGTACTTC. It specifies CASSELPGGARFGTQYF. Filled out from reference TRBV2 and TRBJ2-5, the complete variable domain reads EPEVTQTPSHQVTQMGQEVILRCVPISNHLYFYWYRQILGQKVEFLVSFYNNEISEKSEIFDDQFSVERPDGSNFTLKIRSTKLEDSAMYFCASSELPGGARFGTQYFGPGTRLLVL.

The V call is TRBV5-8, the J call TRBJ1-1; D ambiguous. V was pared by 2 bases and J by 1 base, with 3 bases between. CDR3 size: 12 residues. The V gene's germline CDR1 is SGHTS and CDR2 YDEGEE. The CDR3 bases are TGTGCCAGCAGCTTTGGGAACACTGAAGCTTTCTTT. Protein product: CASSFGNTEAFF.

V is TRBV25-1 and J is TRBJ1-6; maybe TRBD1 (6 bases). The V end was cut by 3 bases, the J end by 10 bases, with 16 bases between. The CDR3 loop spans 15 amino acids. Germline assignment: CDR1 MGHDK and CDR2 SYGVNS. CDR3 in DNA: TGTGCCAGCAGTGAGACAGGCCTCGAGGGATCACCCCTCCACTTT. This sequence encodes CASSETGLEGSPLHF.

The chain is built from TRBV6-5 and TRBJ2-6; D is unclear. The CDR3 is 15 amino acids. The V gene lost 2 bases and the J gene lost 2 bases, with 7 bases spanning the gap. Germline V gene data show CDR1 as MNHEY and CDR2 as SVGAGI. The CDR3 protein is CASSYTPAGANVLTF. CDR3 sequence (DNA): TGTGCCAGCAGTTACACCCCGGCTGGGGCCAACGTCCTGACTTTC.

The V and J genes are TRBV5-1 and TRBJ2-3; no clear D. The V end lost 2 bases, the J end lost 2 bases, and 9 bases lay between the germline ends. CDR3 length: 14 residues. In germline, CDR1 is SGHRS, CDR2 YFSETQ. CDR3 DNA sequence: TGCGCCAGCAGCTTTGGGGAATACACAGATACGCAGTATTTT. Translated: CASSFGEYTDTQYF.

This chain joins TRBV18 and TRBJ1-5, with D hard to call. Germline CDR1 and CDR2: KGHSH and LQKENI. V gave up 3 bases and J gave up 9 bases, with 9 bases separating them. The CDR3 runs to 12 residues. The CDR3: CASSPRGGPQHF. CDR3 bases: TGTGCCAGCTCACCCCGTGGAGGGCCCCAGCATTTT.

This chain links TRBV6-1 with TRBJ1-5; the match to TRBD1 covers 11 bases. V lost 6 bases, J lost 6 bases, and 4 bases stayed unmatched. Germline V gives CDR1 MNHNS, CDR2 SASEGT. The CDR3 spans 14 residues. The CDR3 loop reads CASRGTGGFQPQHF. CDR3 bases: TGTGCCAGCAGGGGGACAGGGGGATTTCAGCCCCAGCATTTT.

This chain uses TRBV19 with TRBJ1-1, with 8 bases matching TRBD1. Looked up from germline, CDR1 is LNHDA and CDR2 is SQIVND (reference sequence). This CDR3 is built from 17 residues. V trimming: 9 bases; J trimming: 1 base; junction bases outside the gene matches: 16. The CDR3: CASEFQGALPRNTEAFF. As DNA, the CDR3 is TGTGCCAGCGAGTTTCAGGGGGCTCTTCCTCGGAACACTGAAGCTTTCTTT.